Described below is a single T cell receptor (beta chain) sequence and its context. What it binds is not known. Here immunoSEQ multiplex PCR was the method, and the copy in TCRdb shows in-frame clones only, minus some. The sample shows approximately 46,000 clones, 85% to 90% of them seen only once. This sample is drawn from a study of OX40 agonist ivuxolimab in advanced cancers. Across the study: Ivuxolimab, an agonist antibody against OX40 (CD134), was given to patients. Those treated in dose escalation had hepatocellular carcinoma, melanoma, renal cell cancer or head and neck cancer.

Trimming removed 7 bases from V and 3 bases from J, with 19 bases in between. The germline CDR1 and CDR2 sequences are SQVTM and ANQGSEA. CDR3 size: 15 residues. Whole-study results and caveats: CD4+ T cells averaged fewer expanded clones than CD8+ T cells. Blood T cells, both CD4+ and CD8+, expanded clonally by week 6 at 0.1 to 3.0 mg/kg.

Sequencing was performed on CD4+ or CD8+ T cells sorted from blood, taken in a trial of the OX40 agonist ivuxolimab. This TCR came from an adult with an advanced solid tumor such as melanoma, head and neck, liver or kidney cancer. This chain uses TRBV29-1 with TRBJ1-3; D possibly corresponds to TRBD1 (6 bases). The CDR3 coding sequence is TGCAGCGCTCTCTTACAGGGTATTCGTGGAAACACCATATATTTT. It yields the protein CSALLQGIRGNTIYF.